This note documents a single T cell receptor (beta chain) sequence. This clonotype was recorded at least ten times. The specificity of this receptor is unknown. Within one base of it there is no much larger clone, and no base qualities were kept. This sample was taken from a study of early T cells in non-severe SARS-CoV-2 infection (dated by TCRdb to about 2021). Study-level background: Bulk RNA from unsorted whole blood was used for TCR sequencing, so alpha and beta chains could not be paired. General findings and caveats noted by the study authors: Matching against VDJdb was skewed toward anti-spike CD8 responses, likely underestimated virus-specific expansions, and missed private and CD4 specificities.

A case-control design nested within a healthcare worker cohort in London, UK, was used, with weekly nasopharyngeal swab PCR tests and blood sampling performed. Between 23 and 31 March 2020, the week of the UK lockdown, healthcare workers were enrolled and then followed up weekly for as long as 16 weeks. A distance of 22 bases separates the germline ends of V and J, which lose 3 bases and 2 bases respectively. The CDR3 runs 18 amino acids, cysteine and phenylalanine included. Kept here is only the CDR3 DNA, which spans 54 bases and is read in frame from base 1. The germline V gene sets CDR1 to LGHNA and CDR2 to YNFKEQ. The library came from 5' RACE. These reads were obtained on a NextSeq 500. Unique molecular identifiers were attached to individual cDNA molecules in the TCR library protocol so that sequencing error and PCR bias could be corrected. TCR alpha and beta chains were both sequenced, and the abundances of alpha and beta sequences in each sample were closely correlated with each other. On the study's bioinformatics: Decombinator V4 was used to annotate TCR sequences for V gene, J gene and CDR3. TCRs were defined as expanded if a significant change between any two time points was detected under a Poisson model with p below 0.0001. TCR abundances were normalised to the total number of TCRs sequenced in each sample and reported as counts per million. TRAV1-2 paired with TRAJ12, TRAJ20 or TRAJ33 defined MAIT TCRs, while TRAV10 paired with TRAJ18 defined iNKT TCRs. A search of VDJdb, accessed on 1 November 2021, was run for TCRs annotated to CMV, EBV and SARS-CoV-2, with TCRs annotated for multiple antigens excluded. Using fastp at Q25 and MiXCR, TCRdb reprocessed the public reads and kept productive beta chains. Each CDR3 protein gets just one entry, which takes the most common genes and DNA from the rows behind it. The V and J calls were not made by the authors but by TCRdb's processing. The sample table lists tens of thousands of distinct CDR3 sequences, 11% of them with a count of one. The ten largest make up about 3.8% of the sample.

The TCR comes from an adult who was a healthcare worker with PCR-confirmed SARS-CoV-2 infection or an uninfected control (not recorded which). The chain is made from TRBV4-2 and TRBJ1-2; there is no confident call for the D gene. Sequencing used whole blood. The DNA is as follows: TGTGCCAGCAGCCAGGATTACCTGGGGTATATCGAGAACTATGGCTACACCTTC. Translated, it reads CASSQDYLGYIENYGYTF.